The 28 T cell receptor beta chains presented below share a single source sample, sequenced in a study of read filtering for tumor transcriptome and immune sequencing. The library was built from about 400 ng RNA with molecular barcoded adaptors for alpha/delta and beta/gamma chains. Via MiXCR, TCRdb re-called the reads, giving one row per CDR3 protein. The sample records 50,000 to 65,000 distinct CDR3 sequences, approximately 19% being singletons. Material for sequencing was a population of CD138-negative cells sorted from bone marrow. The origin of the receptors is a donor over 35 with multiple myeloma.

This clonotype was found many times. The chain combines TRBV20-1 with TRBJ2-3; 11 bases agree with TRBD2. CDR3 length: 19 residues. V shed 6 bases and J 5 bases; nucleotides not matched to a gene: 22. Per germline, CDR1 DFQATT and CDR2 SNEGSKA (reference sequence). In nucleotides, the CDR3 is TGCAGTGCACACCAGGGACTAGCGGCAGTCCCGGCCGCCGGAGATACGCAGTATTTT. Translation: CSAHQGLAAVPAAGDTQYF.

The CDR3 region is CSANRGDGYNSPLHF. CDR3 sequence (DNA): TGCAGTGCTAACCGAGGGGATGGATATAATTCACCCCTCCACTTT. The genes are TRBV20-1 and TRBJ1-6; a possible D gene is TRBD1 (5 bases). Between the trimmed V and J ends, which lost 4 bases and 4 bases, there was a span of 14 bases. This CDR3 is built from 15 residues. Per germline, CDR1 DFQATT and CDR2 SNEGSKA (reference sequence).

This clonotype has at least ten counts. This chain links TRBV29-1 with TRBJ2-3; the D is unclear. Germline lookup yields CDR1 SQVTM and CDR2 ANQGSEA. V lost 3 bases, J lost 1 base, and 5 bases lay in between. The length of the CDR3 is 12 residues. The CDR3 protein is CSVDSGTDTQYF. The CDR3, as DNA: TGCAGCGTTGATTCAGGCACAGATACGCAGTATTTT.

As for this clonotype: Possible read error: a much larger clone is one base away. The chain combines TRBV30 with TRBJ1-6; D not certain. The V end lost 5 bases, the J end lost 6 bases, and 11 bases lay between the germline ends. The CDR3 spans 13 residues. Germline-derived CDR1 and CDR2 are GTSNPN and SVGIG (reference sequence). In DNA, the CDR3 is TGTGCCTGGCGTCCGGGGAGTAATTCACCCCTCCACTTT. This gives the protein CAWRPGSNSPLHF.

On this clonotype: Without the conserved terminal phenylalanine or tryptophan, this CDR3 likely stems from a read error. The chain employs TRBV25-1 and TRBJ1-5; 10 positions agree with TRBD1. The J segment lost 5 bases and the V segment lost 4 bases, leaving 5 bases of the junction unmatched. The CDR3 runs to 15 residues. CDR1 is MGHDK and CDR2 is SYGVNS in the germline V gene. The CDR3: CASSADRGQDQPQHL. The CDR3 nucleotides read TGTGCCAGCAGTGCTGACAGGGGGCAGGATCAGCCCCAGCATCTT.

This clonotype occurred many times. The chain joins TRBV19 to TRBJ1-1, with D hard to call. CDR1 is LNHDA and CDR2 is SQIVND in the germline V gene (reference sequence). Trimming took off 5 bases at V and 6 bases at J, with 16 bases between the two ends. This CDR3 comprises 14 residues. The CDR3 bases are TGTGCCAGTAGTCGACGAGGCCCCAGCGCTGAAGCTTTCTTT. This encodes CASSRRGPSAEAFF. Based on the CDR3 plus reference TRBV19 and TRBJ1-1, the full variable domain is DGGITQSPKYLFRKEGQNVTLSCEQNLNHDAMYWYRQDPGQGLRLIYYSQIVNDFQKGDIAEGYSVSREKKESFPLTVTSAQKNPTAFYLCASSRRGPSAEAFFGQGTRLTVV.

The sample holds many counts of this clonotype. The chain joins TRBV12-3 or TRBV12-4 to TRBJ2-7, with D possibly TRBD1 on 6 matching bases. The CDR3 is 12 residues long. Trimming took off 3 bases at V and 6 bases at J, with 9 bases between the two ends. CDR3 nucleotides: TGTGCCAGCAGTTTTAGCAGGGGCGAGCAGTACTTC. This translates into CASSFSRGEQYF.

By sample fraction, this clonotype is medium-sized. A read error may account for a junction end that differs from germline. The J gene is TRBJ2-5, the V gene TRBV9, with D possibly TRBD2 on 5 matching bases. Germline V lookup: CDR1 SGDLS, CDR2 YYNGEE. The CDR3 is made up of 15 amino acids. CDR3 loop: CASSAQASHHETQYF. The DNA of the CDR3 is TGTGCCAGCAGCGCCCAGGCTAGCCACCACGAGACCCAGTACTTC.

This clonotype ranks as medium-sized. The V gene is TRBV7-6, the J gene TRBJ2-1; 7 bases match TRBD2. The V gene's germline CDR1 is SGHVS and CDR2 FNYEAQ. V gave up 4 bases and J gave up 9 bases; unmatched junction bases: 15. The CDR3 covers 16 residues. The CDR3 DNA follows: TGTGCCAGCAGCTCCCGACTCGGGGCTAGCGGTCCTGAGCAGTTCTTC. Protein product: CASSSRLGASGPEQFF.

At least ten counts were recorded for this clonotype. The chain employs TRBV29-1 and TRBJ2-5, with 10 nucleotides matching TRBD2. The V gene's germline CDR1 is SQVTM and CDR2 ANQGSEA. The CDR3 has 12 residues. V lost 7 bases, J lost 2 bases, and 1 base stayed unmatched. The CDR3: CSGSGGQETQYF. The CDR3 nucleotides are TGCAGCGGTAGCGGGGGGCAAGAGACCCAGTACTTC.

As to this clonotype: It may be a read error: a sequence one base away is much more abundant. The V and J genes are TRBV7-3 and TRBJ2-1; 9 bases are a match to TRBD2. J gave up 7 bases and V 5 bases, and 9 bases lay outside the gene matches. This CDR3 comprises 15 residues. Germline V lookup: CDR1 SGHTA, CDR2 FQGTGA. CDR3 coding DNA: TGTGCCAGCAGCCTCTATGCGGGGGGGGGGAATGAGCAGTTCTTC. It codes for CASSLYAGGGNEQFF.

This clonotype was picked up many times. The germline gene is not matched at one end of the junction; a read error may be the cause. The chain recombines TRBV7-7 with TRBJ1-1; possibly TRBD1 for D (5 bases). This CDR3 has 13 amino acids. From germline, CDR1 is SSHAT and CDR2 FNYEAQ (reference sequence). CDR3 loop: CASSVDSYTEAFF. The CDR3 DNA reads TGTGCTAGCAGCGTAGACAGCTACACTGAAGCTTTCTTT.

At least ten counts were recorded for this clonotype. The chain uses TRBV14 and TRBJ1-1; perhaps TRBD1 as D (5 bases). CDR1 is SGHDN, CDR2 FVKESK, per germline. This CDR3 contains 15 residues. Trimming took 0 bases from V and 7 from J, leaving 15 bases between them. The CDR3 nucleotides read TGTGCCAGCAGCCAAGACTTTTTCAGGGTCGATGAAGCTTTCTTT. It codes for CASSQDFFRVDEAFF.

This clonotype was recorded many times. CDR3 DNA sequence: TGTGCCAGCAGCTTATACCCCGGGGGCCCCGATACGCAGTATTTT. Its protein product is CASSLYPGGPDTQYF. The chain joins TRBV7-3 to TRBJ2-3, with D perhaps being TRBD1 or TRBD2 (6 bases each). The CDR3 consists of 15 residues. V shed 2 bases and J shed 6 bases, with 15 bases lying between them. The V gene's germline CDR1 is SGHTA and CDR2 FQGTGA.

A remark on this clonotype: The junction differs from germline at one of its ends, possibly a read error. The rearrangement joins TRBV25-1 to TRBJ2-1, with a tentative D call TRBD2 (6 bases). There are 16 residues in the CDR3. Germline CDR1 MGHDK, CDR2 SYGVNS. As DNA, the CDR3 is TGTGCCAGCAGTGAATTGACCGGGAGTAATTACAATGGGCAGTTCTTC. Its translation is CASSELTGSNYNGQFF.

Comment on this clonotype: One end of the junction fails to match germline, which may point to a read error. The rearrangement joins TRBV4-2 to TRBJ2-7; weak D call: TRBD2 (7 bases). The CDR3 is 16 residues long. Germline V lookup: CDR1 LGHNA, CDR2 YNFKEQ. The CDR3 DNA is TGTGCCAGCAGCCAAGAAGGGGGGGAGCGATCCTACGAGAAGTACTTC. This codes for CASSQEGGERSYEKYF.

This clonotype was seen at least ten times. This rearrangement joins TRBV5-6 to TRBJ2-1; D ambiguous. Germline CDR1 is SGHDT and CDR2 is YYEEEE. The CDR3 loop spans 17 amino acids. V lost 6 bases and J lost 0, with 19 bases in between. The CDR3 sequence: CASTQALDFSSYNEQFF. The CDR3 bases are TGTGCCAGCACCCAAGCCCTTGACTTTTCCTCCTACAATGAGCAGTTCTTC.

This clonotype was seen at least ten times. The chain is built from TRBV28 and TRBJ2-5; the D gene is possibly TRBD2 (5 bases). Germline values: CDR1 MDHEN, CDR2 SYDVKM. CDR3 length: 14 residues. Trimming took off 7 bases at V and 2 bases at J, with 14 bases between the two ends. DNA for the CDR3: TGTGCCAGCAACTCGGGAATATGGCAAGAGACCCAGTACTTC. Translated: CASNSGIWQETQYF.

The CDR3 loop is CASSRPPNEQFF. DNA for the CDR3: TGCGCCAGCAGCCGCCCTCCCAATGAGCAGTTCTTC. This chain uses TRBV4-1 with TRBJ2-1, with D uncertain. The ends were cut back, 4 bases at V and 6 bases at J, with 7 bases in the middle. The CDR3 loop spans 12 amino acids. Germline loops: CDR1 MGHRA, CDR2 YSYEKL.

This clonotype showed up many times. The chain employs TRBV3-1 and TRBJ2-7; D gene uncertain. V was pared by 5 bases and J by 1 base, with 3 bases between. Germline CDR1 and CDR2: LGHDT and YNNKEL (reference sequence). This CDR3 is 11 amino acids long. The CDR3 DNA sequence: TGTGCCAGCAGCGATTCCTACGAGCAGTACTTC. This encodes CASSDSYEQYF.

As regards this clonotype: Possible read error: a much larger clone is one base away. The chain links TRBV7-9 to TRBJ2-3, with 8 positions matching TRBD2. The CDR3 runs 17 residues. Germline loops: CDR1 SEHNR, CDR2 FQNEAQ (reference sequence). The CDR3 sequence: CASSLGVNGRATDSQYF. Here the CDR3 DNA reads TGTGCCAGCAGCTTGGGAGTCAACGGGAGGGCCACAGATTCGCAGTATTTT. The whole variable domain, filled in from reference TRBV7-9 and TRBJ2-3, reads DTGVSQNPRHKITKRGQNVTFRCDPISEHNRLYWYRQTLGQGPEFLTYFQNEAQLEKSRLLSDRFSAERPKGSFSTLEIQRTEQGDSAMYLCASSLGVNGRATDSQYFGPGTRLTVL.

This clonotype was recorded a few times. The chain employs TRBV12-3 or TRBV12-4 and TRBJ1-5; 8 bases are a match to TRBD1. V lost 3 bases to trimming and J lost 7 bases; unmatched junction nucleotides: 11. CDR3 length equals 16 residues. CDR3 loop: CASSFSGTGPKQPQHF. The CDR3 DNA reads TGTGCCAGCAGTTTCTCCGGGACAGGTCCGAAACAGCCCCAGCATTTT.

This chain uses TRBV11-2 with TRBJ2-7, with 8 positions matching TRBD1. The CDR3 is 11 amino acids. Germline V gene lookup returns CDR1 SGHAT and CDR2 FQNNGV. V was pared by 4 bases and J by 10 bases, with 3 bases of the junction left unmatched. Written as DNA, the CDR3 is TGTGCCAGCAGCTACCAGGGGGCCCAGTACTTC. Translating it yields CASSYQGAQYF.

In its sample, this clonotype was seen many times. The rearrangement links TRBV11-2 to TRBJ2-4, with 7 bases identical to TRBD1. The CDR3 is 15 residues long. After removal of 3 bases from V and 4 bases from J, the junction contained 6 bases not matched to a gene. CDR1 and CDR2 from the germline V gene are SGHAT and FQNNGV. The CDR3 nucleotides read TGTGCCAGCAGCTTTGCCGGGACAGCTAAAAACATTCAGTACTTC. Residues: CASSFAGTAKNIQYF. The full variable domain, rest sourced from reference TRBV11-2 and TRBJ2-4, is EAGVAQSPRYKIIEKRQSVAFWCNPISGHATLYWYQQILGQGPKLLIQFQNNGVVDDSQLPKDRFSAERLKGVDSTLKIQPAKLEDSAVYLCASSFAGTAKNIQYFGAGTRLSVL.

This clonotype showed up many times. The V call is TRBV14, the J call TRBJ2-2; TRBD1 might be the D (6 bases). Germline V gives CDR1 SGHDN, CDR2 FVKESK. V was cut by 4 bases and J by 0 bases, with 6 bases left in between. This CDR3 region has 14 residues. The CDR3 DNA reads TGTGCCAGCAGCCGACAGGCGAACACCGGGGAGCTGTTTTTT. Its protein is CASSRQANTGELFF.

This clonotype occurred many times. This chain joins TRBV23-1 and TRBJ1-5; a weak D match, TRBD1 (6 bases). TRBV23-1 is placed among ORFs of uncertain function. This CDR3 spans 21 amino acids. Trimming left V 4 bases short and J 0 bases short, with 28 bases between. This CDR3 is CASSLPWTVWGLGSSNQPQHF. Written as DNA, the CDR3 is TGCGCCAGCAGTCTACCATGGACAGTTTGGGGTTTGGGTTCTAGCAATCAGCCCCAGCATTTT.

A remark on this clonotype: One base away lies a much larger clone, so this may be a sequencing read error. V gene TRBV15 combines with J gene TRBJ1-1; TRBD1 aligns across 7 bases. Per the germline V gene, CDR1 is LNHNV and CDR2 is YYDKDF (reference sequence). Losses at the gene ends were 3 bases for V and 1 base for J; bases not matched to a gene: 11. This CDR3 spans 17 amino acids. CDR3: CATSSGPLDRPNTEAFF. The DNA of the CDR3 is TGTGCCACCAGCAGTGGCCCTCTGGACAGGCCGAACACTGAAGCTTTCTTT.

This clonotype qualifies as medium-sized. The rearrangement links TRBV28 to TRBJ2-2, with TRBD1 identical over 7 bases. The CDR3 sequence is 17 residues long. V shed 6 bases, J shed 2 bases, and the junction held 12 bases outside the gene matches. The germline gives CDR1 MDHEN, CDR2 SYDVKM. DNA for the CDR3: TGTGCCAGCAGCCCCCCCAGGGACAGACTAAACACCGGGGAGCTGTTTTTT. Encoded protein: CASSPPRDRLNTGELFF.